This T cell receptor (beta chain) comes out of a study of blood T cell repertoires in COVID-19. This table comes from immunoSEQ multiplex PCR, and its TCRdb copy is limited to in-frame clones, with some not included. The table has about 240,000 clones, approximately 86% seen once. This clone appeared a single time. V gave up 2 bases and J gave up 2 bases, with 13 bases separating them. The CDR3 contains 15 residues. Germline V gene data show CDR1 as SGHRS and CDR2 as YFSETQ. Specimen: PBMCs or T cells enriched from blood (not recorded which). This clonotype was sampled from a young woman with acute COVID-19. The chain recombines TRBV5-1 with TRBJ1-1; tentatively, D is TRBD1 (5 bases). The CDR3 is CASSFIGDLNTEAFF. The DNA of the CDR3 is TGCGCCAGCAGCTTCATAGGGGACTTAAACACTGAAGCTTTCTTT.